Listed below are T cell receptor beta chains from one sample, sequenced in a study of T cells in Graves' hyperthyroidism and ophthalmopathy. One entry per CDR3 protein, called by TCRdb with MiXCR from the multiplex PCR reads. The sample carries about 350,000 distinct CDR3 sequences, about 15% recorded once. Sequences were obtained from blood. All receptors come from a woman between 25 and 40 years old with Graves' hyperthyroidism. Both conserved end residues are trimmed from each CDR3. The D gene is left open where the match is weak.

>.|TRBV30
AWSVDKFNNSPLH
>TRBD1|TRBV28
ASSFSYLDLTGGYEQY
>TRBD2|TRBV5-4
ASSLTSGSPDTQY
>.|TRBV11-2
ASSSSNLSPLH
>.|TRBV29-1
SVVSLNEQF
>.|TRBV5-5
ASSFPGRQNTIY
>TRBD2|TRBV28
ASTISVLAGITDTQY
>.|TRBV20-1
SARSGGAGSNQPQH
>.|TRBV6-2/TRBV6-3
ASRLKDEKLF
>.|TRBV7-8
ASSLNPGRIGRAF
>TRBD1|TRBV4-2
ASSQPDRERYEQY
>TRBD2|TRBV20-1
SASAGLAGLNEQF
>TRBD1|TRBV10-2
ASQSGTGEGEQY
>TRBD1|TRBV18
ASSLRQGAGEKLF
>.|TRBV20-1
SAASSANYNEQF
>.|TRBV6-2/TRBV6-3
ASGSIVGASAEAF
>.|TRBV7-2
ASSSRTTLYGYT
>.|TRBV9
ASSVETGYGEAF
>TRBD1|TRBV6-2/TRBV6-3
ASNYRDSSNEKLF
>.|TRBV3-1
ASSQKGELF
>.|TRBV11-2
ASSLGRHTDTQY
>TRBD1|TRBV12-3/TRBV12-4
ASSGTGYLF
>.|TRBV29-1
SVDGAGGAEGYT
>.|TRBV6-7
ASSYQWTRLGQPQH
>TRBD2|TRBV20-1
SARAPLAVNEQF
>.|TRBV12-3/TRBV12-4
ASSLGQVNTEAF
>.|TRBV10-3
AIREGQKETQY
>.|TRBV3-1
ASSQFVGELF
>.|TRBV27
ASRLAVANEQF
>.|TRBV20-1
SADRGSGVYNEQF
>.|TRBV7-6
ASSLDALSGGNEQF
>.|TRBV11-2
ASSPLQSDLSGYT
>.|TRBV18
ASYSSGGRSYEQY
>TRBD2|TRBV6-2/TRBV6-3
ASSYYGRERTQY
>.|TRBV12-3/TRBV12-4
ASTIDNEQF
>.|TRBV28
ASSPRGGSGGDTQY
>TRBD2|TRBV28
ASSLPVSGRFHEQY
>.|TRBV29-1
SVEWAESYNEQF
>.|TRBV7-9
ASSDIRDTGGYT
>.|TRBV20-1
SARDGIGSGHEQY
>TRBD1|TRBV2
ASSEGQLGGYT
>.|TRBV4-2
ASSQAGEQF
>TRBD2|TRBV6-1
ASRKREGRYNEQF
>.|TRBV20-1
SARGPDSNSPLH